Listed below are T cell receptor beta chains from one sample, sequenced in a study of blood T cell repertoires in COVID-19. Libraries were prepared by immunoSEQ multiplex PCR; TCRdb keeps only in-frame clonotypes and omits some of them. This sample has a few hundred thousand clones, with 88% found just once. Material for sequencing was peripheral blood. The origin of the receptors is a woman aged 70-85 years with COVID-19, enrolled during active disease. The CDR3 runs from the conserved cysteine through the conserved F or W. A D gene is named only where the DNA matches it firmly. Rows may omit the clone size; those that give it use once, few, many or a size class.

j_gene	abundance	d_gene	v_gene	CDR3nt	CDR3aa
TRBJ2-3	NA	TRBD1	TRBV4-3	TGCGCCAGCAGCCAAGGACAGGGCCCCACAGATACGCAGTATTTT	CASSQGQGPTDTQYF
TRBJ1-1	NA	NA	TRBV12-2	TGTGCAAGTCGCTTGATCTTATGGGCCATGAACACTGAAGCTTTCTTT	CASRLILWAMNTEAFF
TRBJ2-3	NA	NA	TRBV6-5	TGTGCCGTAGCCGTGGTAGCGGCAGATACGCAGTATTTT	CAVAVVAADTQYF
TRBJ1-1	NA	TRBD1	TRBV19	TGTGCCAGTAGATGGACAGGGGGTAAGAGTGAAGCTTTCTTT	CASRWTGGKSEAFF
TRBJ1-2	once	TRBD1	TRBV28	TGTGCCAGCAGTCCAGCAGGGGGCCGTGGCTACACCTTC	CASSPAGGRGYTF
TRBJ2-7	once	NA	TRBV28	TGTGCCAGCAGTTTATCTAACGAGCAGTACTTC	CASSLSNEQYF
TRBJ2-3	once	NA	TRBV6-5	TGTGCCAGCAGGAAGACTGGGGGGGCGGATACGCAGTATTTT	CASRKTGGADTQYF
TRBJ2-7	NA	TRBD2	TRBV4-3	TGCGCCAGCAGCCAACAACTAGCGACCCTCTACGAGCAGTACTTC	CASSQQLATLYEQYF
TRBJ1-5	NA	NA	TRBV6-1	TGTGCCAGCAGTGAAGTTGGGGGCCTAAACAATCAGCCCCAGCATTTT	CASSEVGGLNNQPQHF
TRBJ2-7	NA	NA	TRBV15	TGTGCCACCAGCAGAGGTATACAGGGGGCGGGAGGTTACGAGCAGTACTTC	CATSRGIQGAGGYEQYF
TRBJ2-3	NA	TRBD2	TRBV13	TGTGCCAGCAGCCCGGGGACTAGCGAAGGGGCGCAGTATTTT	CASSPGTSEGAQYF
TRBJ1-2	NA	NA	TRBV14	TGTGCCAGCAGCCAAGATCAGGGCCTATATGGCTACACCTTC	CASSQDQGLYGYTF
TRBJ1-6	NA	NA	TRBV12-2	TGTGCAAGTCGCTTCCCCCAGGGGTATGGAAATTCACCCCTCCACTTT	CASRFPQGYGNSPLHF
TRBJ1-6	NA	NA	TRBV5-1	TGCGCCAGCAGCCCCCAGGACAGTGGGGCCCATTCACCCCTCCACTTT	CASSPQDSGAHSPLHF
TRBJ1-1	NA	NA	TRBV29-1	TGCAGCGGGCTGAACACTGAAGCTTTCTTT	CSGLNTEAFF
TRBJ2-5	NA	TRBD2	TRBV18	TGTGCCAGCTCGTCGACTAGCGGGACAGAGACCCAGTACTTC	CASSSTSGTETQYF
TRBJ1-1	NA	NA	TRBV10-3	TGTGCCACCAGGGAGTCGGCGACAGGATTGAACACTGAAGCTTTCTTT	CATRESATGLNTEAFF
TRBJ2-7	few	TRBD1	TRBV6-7	TGTGCCAGCAGTTATCCCCACCGGTCCTGGACAGGGTACTACGAGCAGTACTTC	CASSYPHRSWTGYYEQYF
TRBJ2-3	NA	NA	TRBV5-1	TGCGCCAGCACCGCCCTGCGAGGGTCAGATACGCAGTATTTT	CASTALRGSDTQYF
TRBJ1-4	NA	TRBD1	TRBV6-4	TGTGCCAGCAGCCCGGGACAGGGAGGTGAAAAACTGTTTTTT	CASSPGQGGEKLFF
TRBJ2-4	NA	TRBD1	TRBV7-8	TGTGCCAGCAGCAAGGGGGCAGGGGAGTTAGCCAAAAACATTCAGTACTTC	CASSKGAGELAKNIQYF
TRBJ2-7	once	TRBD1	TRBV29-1	TGCAGCGTTGAGGGGACAGGGGCTTCCGAGCAGTACTTC	CSVEGTGASEQYF
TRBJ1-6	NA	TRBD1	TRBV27	TGTGCCAGCAGTTTATTGGGGACAGGGTTCAATTCACCCCTCCACTTT	CASSLLGTGFNSPLHF
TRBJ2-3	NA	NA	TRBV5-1	TGCGCCAGCAGCTTTGGGGGACATTACACAGATACGCAGTATTTT	CASSFGGHYTDTQYF
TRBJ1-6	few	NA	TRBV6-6	TGTGCCAGCAGATCTTCACAGGGCAATTCACCCCTCCACTTT	CASRSSQGNSPLHF
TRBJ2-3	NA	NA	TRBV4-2	TGTGCCAGCAGCCCCCGGGGTACTAGCACGACAGATACGCAGTATTTT	CASSPRGTSTTDTQYF
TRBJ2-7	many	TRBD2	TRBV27	TGTGCCAGCAGTCTTGCGAGGAGGGCGGGAGTCCACGAGCAGTACTTC	CASSLARRAGVHEQYF